Following are 17 T cell receptor beta chains from one sample sequenced in a study of radiation and T cells in renal cell carcinoma. Sample time point: blood 2 weeks post-SBRT. Sample treatment: 15 Gy SBRT to primary tumor, nephrectomy 4 weeks later. The protocol was immunoSEQ multiplex PCR, while the TCRdb copy is restricted to in-frame clones and leaves out a portion. The sample has tens of thousands of clones, about 80% seen once. The material was blood, obtained from a patient whose treatment included radiotherapy and nephrectomy. The receptors shown here come from a woman aged 70-85 years with renal cell carcinoma.

This chain connects TRBV2 to TRBJ2-7; 7 bases align to TRBD1. Looked up from germline, CDR1 is SNHLY and CDR2 is FYNNEI. J gave up 3 bases and V 1 base, and 9 bases lay outside the gene matches. CDR3 length equals 16 residues. CDR3: CASSEDGRDSFYEQYF. CDR3 DNA: TGTGCCAGCAGTGAAGACGGTAGGGACAGCTTCTACGAGCAGTACTTC.

The chain combines TRBV7-8 with TRBJ2-7; tentatively, D is TRBD1 (7 bases). CDR1 and CDR2 from the germline V gene are SGHVS and FQNEAQ. The CDR3 has 17 amino acids. The V end lost 0 bases, the J end lost 4 bases, and 19 bases lay between the germline ends. The CDR3 DNA reads TGTGCCAGCAGCTTAGCGAGATCAAGAGCAGGGGGGTACGAGCAGTACTTC. This codes for CASSLARSRAGGYEQYF.

The chain links TRBV7-2 to TRBJ1-5; 7 nucleotides align to TRBD1. After removal of 4 bases from V and 7 bases from J, the junction contained 7 bases not matched to a gene. The CDR3 is 14 amino acids. Germline CDR1 and CDR2: SGHTA and FQGNSA. The CDR3 DNA follows: TGTGCCAGCAGCTCGCGACAGGGTGAACAGCCCCAGCATTTT. This encodes CASSSRQGEQPQHF.

V gene TRBV19 combines with J gene TRBJ2-2, with D unclear. This CDR3 is 16 amino acids long. With 4 bases removed from V and 4 bases from J, the gap between germline ends came to 16 bases. Per germline, CDR1 LNHDA and CDR2 SQIVND (reference sequence). This CDR3 reads CASSTSQFVGTGELFF. The DNA of the CDR3 is TGTGCCAGTAGTACGTCACAGTTCGTAGGCACCGGGGAGCTGTTTTTT.

There are many counts of this clone. The chain joins TRBV13 to TRBJ2-7; D is unclear. Deletions cut 4 bases from V and 3 bases from J, with 16 bases between. CDR1 is PRHDT, CDR2 FYEKMQ, per germline (reference sequence). The CDR3 consists of 15 residues. The CDR3: CASSSASGVDYEQYF. The DNA for the CDR3 is TGTGCCAGCAGCTCTGCTTCCGGAGTTGACTACGAGCAGTACTTC.

The V and J genes are TRBV7-9 and TRBJ2-1; D unclear. V dropped 2 bases and J dropped 4 bases, with 3 bases sitting between them. CDR3 length equals 12 residues. Looked up from germline, CDR1 is SEHNR and CDR2 is FQNEAQ (reference sequence). The CDR3 protein is CASSLPYNEQFF. The CDR3 region has the DNA TGTGCCAGCAGCTTACCTTACAATGAGCAGTTCTTC.

In nucleotides, the CDR3 is TGTGCCAGCAGTTTGGACAGGGGGGTGGACACTGAAGCTTTCTTT. Translation: CASSLDRGVDTEAFF. The V gene is TRBV2, the J gene TRBJ1-1; TRBD1 matches 10 bases. The length of the CDR3 is 15 residues. Per the germline V gene, CDR1 is SNHLY and CDR2 is FYNNEI. Trimming at V came to 5 bases and at J to 3 bases, leaving 6 bases not matched to a gene.

The J gene is TRBJ2-7, the V gene TRBV27; 8 bases align to TRBD2. Germline-derived CDR1 and CDR2 are MNHEY and SMNVEV (reference sequence). V gave up 6 bases and J gave up 9 bases; unmatched junction bases: 10. The CDR3 extends over 13 amino acids. Here the CDR3 reads CASRRGSGSAQYF. The DNA of the CDR3 is TGTGCCAGCAGACGGGGGAGCGGGAGCGCGCAGTACTTC.

DNA for the CDR3: TGTGCCAGCAGTCTATGGAGAGGGGGTGAGCAGTTCTTC. The encoded protein is CASSLWRGGEQFF. V gene TRBV27 combines with J gene TRBJ2-1; D may be TRBD1 (6 bases). Trimming removed 5 bases at V and 9 bases at J, with 14 bases between. This CDR3 is 13 amino acids long. Looked up from germline, CDR1 is MNHEY and CDR2 is SMNVEV (reference sequence).

The chain carries TRBV19 and TRBJ2-5, with 9 bases fitting TRBD2. Germline-derived CDR1 and CDR2 are LNHDA and SQIVND (reference sequence). V was clipped by 6 bases and J by 5 bases; unmatched bases: 4. The CDR3 consists of 13 residues. DNA for the CDR3: TGTGCCAGTAGGGCTAGCGGGGCGGAGACCCAGTACTTC. Its translation: CASRASGAETQYF.

This chain links TRBV5-1 with TRBJ2-2; D ambiguous. The germline CDR1 and CDR2 sequences are SGHRS and YFSETQ. The CDR3 covers 14 residues. V gave up 1 base and J gave up 3 bases, with 7 bases separating them. CDR3 in amino acids: CASSLLADTGELFF. CDR3 coding DNA: TGCGCCAGCAGCTTGTTGGCAGACACCGGGGAGCTGTTTTTT.

The V gene is TRBV11-1, the J gene TRBJ2-5, with 13 nucleotides matching TRBD2. Germline values: CDR1 SGHAT, CDR2 FQDESV (reference sequence). The CDR3 loop spans 17 amino acids. With 4 bases clipped from V and 5 bases from J, the junction kept 10 bases outside the gene matches. This CDR3 is CASSSVTSGGGRETQYF. CDR3 bases: TGTGCCAGCAGCTCCGTAACTAGCGGGGGGGGTCGGGAGACCCAGTACTTC. The complete variable domain, with remaining parts taken from reference TRBV11-1 and TRBJ2-5, reads EAEVAQSPRYKITEKSQAVAFWCDPISGHATLYWYRQILGQGPELLVQFQDESVVDDSQLPKDRFSAERLKGVDSTLKIQPAELGDSAMYLCASSSVTSGGGRETQYFGPGTRLLVL.

The CDR3 protein is CASSYSEAVGNTIYF. The CDR3 nucleotides are TGTGCCAGCAGTTACTCGGAGGCGGTAGGAAACACCATATATTTT. This rearrangement joins TRBV6-6 to TRBJ1-3; no definite D call. Trimming stripped 0 bases from V and 4 bases from J, with 10 bases between. There are 15 residues in the CDR3. Germline lookup yields CDR1 MNHNY and CDR2 SVGAGI (reference sequence).

The rearrangement uses TRBV5-5 and TRBJ1-5; TRBD1 is a possible D gene (5 bases). This CDR3 contains 17 residues. Germline V lookup: CDR1 SGHKS, CDR2 YYEKEE (reference sequence). The ends were cut back, 4 bases at V and 3 bases at J, with 20 bases in the middle. In DNA, the CDR3 is TGTGCCAGCAGCCCGCGGGGGGGGGAGGCCCCCAATCAGCCCCAGCATTTT. Translation: CASSPRGGEAPNQPQHF.

The J gene is TRBJ1-1, the V gene TRBV5-1; possible D gene TRBD1, 6 bases. The CDR3 covers 16 residues. V dropped 5 bases and J dropped 1 base, with 18 bases sitting between them. The germline CDR1 and CDR2 sequences are SGHRS and YFSETQ. CDR3 loop: CASSWARGAENTEAFF. The CDR3 bases are TGCGCCAGCAGTTGGGCCAGGGGCGCGGAGAACACTGAAGCTTTCTTT.

This clone was seen a handful of times. This chain connects TRBV25-1 to TRBJ1-5, with D hard to call. The CDR3 consists of 13 residues. The V gene lost 3 bases and the J gene lost 0 bases, with 3 bases spanning the gap. Per germline, CDR1 MGHDK and CDR2 SYGVNS. The CDR3 DNA sequence: TGTGCCAGCAGTGATTATAGCAATCAGCCCCAGCATTTT. This gives the protein CASSDYSNQPQHF.

The chain uses TRBV6-4 and TRBJ2-3; no clear D. The CDR3 runs to 17 residues. The V end lost 0 bases, the J end lost 1 base, and 14 bases lay between the germline ends. CDR1 is MRHNA and CDR2 is SNTAGT in the germline V gene. CDR3 amino acids: CASSDSWVFGGTDTQYF. DNA for the CDR3: TGTGCCAGCAGTGACTCCTGGGTCTTCGGTGGCACAGATACGCAGTATTTT.